This T cell receptor (beta chain) was sequenced in a study of CD8+ T cells in alopecia areata. Overall study results and limits: Among patients, TCR sharing was less clear than in mice, a difference possibly due in part to HLA diversity in the patient population. Scalp repertoires also include resident alphabeta T cells from normal skin.

The V gene lost 6 bases and the J gene lost 4 bases, with 12 bases spanning the gap. The germline V gene has CDR1 SQVTM and CDR2 ANQGSEA. This CDR3 contains 13 residues. Comments on this clone: Its antigen remains unknown.

cDNA serving as the sequencing template came from extracted, reverse transcribed RNA. The assay was immunoSEQ multiplex PCR, and TCRdb's table has in-frame clones only and misses some. The sample comprises about 150,000 clones, 45% to 55% of which are singletons, and roughly a fifth rests with the top ten. Collected material from alopecia areata patients comprised lesional scalp punch biopsies and peripheral blood. This TCR was sampled from a human donor with alopecia areata. This rearrangement joins TRBV29-1 to TRBJ2-2, with D hard to call. The sample was CD8+ T cells sorted from blood, taken at week 0. Here the CDR3 reads CSVERPLTGELFF. CDR3 DNA: TGCAGCGTAGAACGCCCCCTCACCGGGGAGCTGTTTTTT.